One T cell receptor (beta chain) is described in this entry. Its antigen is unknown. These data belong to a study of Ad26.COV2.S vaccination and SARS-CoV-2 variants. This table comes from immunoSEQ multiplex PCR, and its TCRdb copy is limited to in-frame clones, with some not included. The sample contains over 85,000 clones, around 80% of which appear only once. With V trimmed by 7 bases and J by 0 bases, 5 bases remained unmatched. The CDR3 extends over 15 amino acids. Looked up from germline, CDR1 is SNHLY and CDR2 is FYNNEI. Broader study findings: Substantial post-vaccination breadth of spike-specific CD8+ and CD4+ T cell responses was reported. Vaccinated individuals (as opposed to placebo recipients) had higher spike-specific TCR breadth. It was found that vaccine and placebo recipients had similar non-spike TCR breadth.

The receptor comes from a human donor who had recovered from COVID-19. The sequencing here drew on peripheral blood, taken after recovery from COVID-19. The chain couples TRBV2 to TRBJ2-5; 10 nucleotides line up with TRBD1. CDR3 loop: CASKPDRGNQETQYF. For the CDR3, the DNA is TGTGCCAGCAAGCCGGACAGGGGGAACCAAGAGACCCAGTACTTC.